This T cell receptor (beta chain) was recorded in a study of CD8+CD57+ T cells in acquired aplastic anemia (dated by TCRdb to the late 2010s). Some background on the complete study: Extracted DNA from sorted CD4+ and CD8+ cells averaged around 3.3 ug, ranging from roughly 0.17 to 30 ug. Mean read counts for healthy donor samples were around 10 million for CD4+ cells and some 11 million for CD8+ cells.

For CDR1 and CDR2, the germline V gene lists ENHRY and SYGVKD. Counted from cysteine to phenylalanine, this CDR3 has 13 amino acids. CDR3 DNA only is kept here, 39 bases in frame from base 1. Results and caveats for the whole study, not just this receptor: CD8+ Simpson's diversity did not differ significantly between patients and healthy controls (P=0.060). Some 31 CD8+ CDR3 sequences were shared between patients and controls but appeared highly expressed in patients and within their immunodominant clones.

In the study, sorted CD4+ and CD8+ blood T cells from patients with severe aplastic anemia and from healthy subjects underwent deep sequencing of TCR repertoires. Ficoll-Paque density gradient centrifugation was used to isolate peripheral blood mononuclear cells. Before DNA extraction, CD4+ and CD8+ T cells were sorted by FACS or by magnetic beads. TCR beta VDJ combination and CDR3 sequence profiling used genomic DNA as the template. TCR repertoire sequencing was run on an Illumina HiSeq 2000. On the study's bioinformatics: Repertoire assessment relied on Simpson's diversity index, CDR3 size and DJ length profiles, and TRBV/TRBJ rearrangement plots. The most abundant DNA sequence in the deep sequencing data was defined as the immunodominant clone. CDR3 amino acid sequences were screened for sharing across subjects and were compared with published repertoires and the VDJdb database. TCRdb reprocessing: public reads trimmed at Q25 with fastp, clones called with MiXCR, in-frame beta chains kept. For every CDR3 protein sequence, its rows merge into one entry that carries the most common genes and DNA. TCRdb assigned the V and J calls; the authors' analysis was not used. Across this sample there are around 68,000 distinct CDR3 sequences, with approximately 50% seen only once. Roughly 8% of the sample is held by the ten biggest clonotypes.

As for this clonotype: Its antigen is currently not known. At one boundary the junction diverges from the germline segment, which might be a read error.

The rearrangement joined TRBV10-3 to TRBJ2-7; perhaps TRBD2 is the D gene, with 6 bases matching. The source is a human donor in good health, serving as a control. Sequencing was carried out using sorted CD4+, CD8+, or CD8+CD57+ T cells (not recorded which) from PBMCs. The sequenced DNA: TGTGCCAGCAGTTATCCGGGGGTGGGGGAGCAGTACTTC. Its protein product is CASSYPGVGEQYF.